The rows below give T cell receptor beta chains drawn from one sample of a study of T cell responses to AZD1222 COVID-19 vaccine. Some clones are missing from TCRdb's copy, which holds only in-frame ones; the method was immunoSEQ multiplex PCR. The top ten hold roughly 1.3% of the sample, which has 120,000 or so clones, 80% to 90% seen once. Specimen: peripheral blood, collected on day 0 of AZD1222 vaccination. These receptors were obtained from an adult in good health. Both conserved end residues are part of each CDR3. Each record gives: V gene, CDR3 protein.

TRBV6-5	CASRIWGLSQETQYF
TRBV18	CASSTTRRADQETQYF
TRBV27	CASSSATRPYEQYF
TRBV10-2	CASRASGGAPNEQFF
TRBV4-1	CASSQAVGPYTF
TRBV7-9	CASSVQGYGYTF
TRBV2	CASRPVEVSGNTIYF
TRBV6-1	CASSERGGFNTEAFF
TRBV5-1	CASSFGTGVSYEQYF
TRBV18	CASSLGQGANYGYTF
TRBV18	CASSPARGSNTEAFF
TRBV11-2	CASSLGGYGYTF
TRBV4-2	CASSQGPNTGELFF
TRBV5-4	CASSLGQGRVYGYTF
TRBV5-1	CASSLGGGGSDTQYF
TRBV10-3	CAISREGGTEAFF
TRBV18	CASSPLPNPGMNTGELFF
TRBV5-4	CASSVGRRQTPF
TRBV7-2	CASSLTTYYEQYF
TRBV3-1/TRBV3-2	CASSPPDGTYNYGYTF
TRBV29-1	CSVGGDGYTF
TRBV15	CATSRETLTGTEAFF
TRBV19	CASTSFVEAFF
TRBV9	CASSVAPDTGELFF
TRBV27	CASSTTNTGELFF
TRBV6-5	CASSRSGSNYGYTF
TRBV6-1	CASSDAGQGTPYEQYF
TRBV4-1	CASSTQDGRNQPQHF
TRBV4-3	CASSQEGQGGEQYF
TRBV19	CASTPSDSLYEQYF
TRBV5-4	CASSGPGRQETQYF